This T cell receptor (beta chain) was profiled in a study of control samples from healthy donors and cancer patients. Clones were sequenced by immunoSEQ multiplex PCR, and TCRdb holds only the in-frame ones, with some missing. The sample contains around 50,000 clones, less than 95% of which appear only once. This CDR3 contains 13 residues. Trimming took off 6 bases at V and 7 bases at J, with 13 bases between the two ends. The genes are TRBV12-3 or TRBV12-4 and TRBJ1-5; perhaps TRBD1 as D (5 bases). This receptor was obtained from a man younger than 40 with colorectal cancer. Sequencing used PBMCs. The CDR3 loop reads CASSPGRDQPQHF. For the CDR3, the DNA is TGTGCCAGCAGCCCAGGGAGGGACCAGCCCCAGCATTTT.